This T cell receptor (beta chain) was sequenced for a study of T-cell memory formation after mild COVID-19. A single record per CDR3 protein comes from TCRdb applying MiXCR to the 5' RACE reads. Of about 130,000 distinct CDR3 sequences listed, 16% are singletons. Trimming cost V 8 bases and J 0 bases, with 11 bases left between them. The CDR3 covers 14 residues. The germline V gene encodes CDR1 SGHVS and CDR2 FQNEAQ. Study observations and caveats: In second-wave clones peaking day 37, SARS-CoV-2 specificity remained unconfirmed. Contracting clones from day 15 to 85 had balanced CD4/CD8; later expanders favoured CD4+.

Comment on this clonotype: Its specificity is unknown.

The TCR originated in an adult woman who had mild COVID-19 (a few samples of this study predate the infection). Cell type and time point are not known. The V and J genes are TRBV7-8 and TRBJ2-1, with a possible D match to TRBD2 (6 bases). Material: PBMCs or a T cell subset sorted from them (not recorded which). The CDR3 is CASGEDSSYNEQFF. The CDR3 coding sequence is TGTGCCAGCGGGGAGGATAGCTCCTACAATGAGCAGTTCTTC.